This T cell receptor beta chain originates from a study of CD8+ T cells in alopecia areata. Extracted RNA was reverse transcribed into cDNA, the sequencing template. The method was immunoSEQ multiplex PCR; TCRdb's version includes in-frame clones alone and lacks a portion of them. The sample has fewer than 110,000 clones, almost 60% seen once. The CDR3 runs 15 residues. Germline CDR1 and CDR2: LGHNA and YNFKEQ. After removal of 3 bases from V and 5 bases from J, the junction contained 8 bases not matched to a gene. Described treatment: oral pan-JAK inhibitor, 5-10 mg twice daily. Alopecia areata patients had lesional scalp punch biopsies and peripheral blood taken from them.

This sample comprised CD8+ T cells sorted from blood, obtained between weeks 55 and 65, from a patient treated with tofacitinib. This TCR derives from a human donor with alopecia areata. The chain is built from TRBV4-2 and TRBJ2-7; 9 bases align to TRBD1. The CDR3 nucleotides are TGTGCCAGCAGCCAGACCGGGACAGGGTACCACGAGCAGTACTTC. This sequence encodes CASSQTGTGYHEQYF.